The clone carrying this T cell receptor beta chain showed up just a few times. The data originate from a study of blood T cell repertoires in COVID-19. Using immunoSEQ multiplex PCR, the repertoire was profiled, and TCRdb retains in-frame clones only, with some absent. The table lists about 200,000 clones, roughly 79% of them singletons. CDR3 size: 14 residues. V was cut by 6 bases and J by 4 bases, with 12 bases left in between. The germline V gene encodes CDR1 SNHLY and CDR2 FYNNEI. Sequencing used PBMCs or T cells enriched from blood (not recorded which). This chain uses TRBV2 with TRBJ2-2, with D maybe TRBD1 (5 bases). The receptor's source is a man aged 40-50 years who had recovered from COVID-19. CDR3 coding DNA: TGTGCCAGCAGCGCCACAGGTCCCACCGGGGAGCTGTTTTTT. Encoded protein: CASSATGPTGELFF.